The TCR beta chain under discussion was sequenced for a study of PD-1 blockade in classical Hodgkin lymphoma (dated by TCRdb to 2020 to 2021). For the study in its entirety: Nivolumab dosing was 3 mg/kg intravenously every 2 weeks, continuing until either disease progression or unacceptable toxicity. The study used CyTOF and TCR beta sequencing to define a peripheral blood immune signature of response to PD-1 blockade in classical Hodgkin lymphoma. General study outcomes and caveats: A significant rise by C4D1 was seen in CD4+ but not CD8+ TCR diversity (p=0.0027 vs p=0.16), with the rise being most apparent in complete responders (p=0.02). Patients starting nivolumab less than 1 year after ASCT had lower diversity and were excluded from later analyses to avoid confounding by immune reconstitution. The study was restricted to a single clinical trial cohort, and the causes of repertoire differences, possibly disease activity or prior therapy, were left undefined. Trial patients achieving complete response had baseline diversity similar to newly diagnosed patients, whereas partial responders and progressors had significantly lower diversity. Baseline TCR diversity was reported to be lower in newly diagnosed patients than in healthy donors, and even lower in relapsed/refractory patients.

The sample holds a few counts of this clone. Its antigen is unknown. Per-base qualities were not stored, and no clone one base away is much larger. The sample carries other DNA sequences with the same CDR3. The Qiagen DNeasy kit was used to extract genomic DNA both from unsorted PBMCs and from the negatively selected CD4+ and CD8+ fractions. TCR beta CDR3 regions were amplified by immunoSEQ multiplex PCR using primers annealing to V and J segments. A synthetic immune receptor repertoire was used to minimize amplification bias, and any residual bias was removed computationally once sequencing was done. The authors processed their data as follows. Custom Python scripts were used to quantify repertoire diversity as the Shannon entropy index. The unsorted, CD4+ and CD8+ repertoires were each analyzed separately, with the exception of combined analyses, where CD4+ and CD8+ sequences were merged in silico. Clonal expansion was defined as at least a 2-fold frequency increase after treatment relative to C1D1, with a pseudocount of 0.5 for undetected baseline clones. Singleton clones were defined as clones with 0 or 1 copy at C1D1, and non-singleton clones were defined as clones with 2 or more copies. Clones expanded in unsorted samples were assigned a CD4+, CD8+ or unknown annotation through matching of protein sequences in sorted samples from the same patient. Wilcoxon tests on paired samples were used to test changes in diversity from C1D1 to C4D1. TCRdb obtained this table from immuneACCESS and retained in-frame rearrangements with V and J assigned. These tables miss some clones; where compared with another copy, unresolved V genes account for less than half of the shortfall, and the remainder is unexplained. The V and J calls and clone size are taken from that table; D and trimming were inferred from the DNA. A total of 20,000 to 25,000 clones appear in this sample, approximately 70% of them only once. The top ten hold around 1.2% of the sample.

This sample's time point label indicates: cycle 4 day 1 (C4D1), after more than 5 weeks of nivolumab. All trial patients had relapsed after autologous stem cell transplantation, with cohorts A, B and C differing in prior brentuximab vedotin exposure. CD4+ T cells were purified from thawed PBMCs by magnetic negative selection with a Miltenyi CD4+ T cell isolation kit. The trial cohort comprised 56 patients with relapsed/refractory classical Hodgkin lymphoma whose best overall responses were complete response, partial response or progressive disease. Single-agent nivolumab was administered to trial patients in the multi-cohort phase II CheckMate 205 trial. An independent review committee assessed best overall response using the 2007 International Working Group response criteria. Trial PBMCs were obtained immediately prior to nivolumab initiation (C1D1) and on therapy at cycle 2 day 1 and cycle 4 day 1. Peripheral blood was collected in 8 mL Vacutainer Cell Preparation Tubes, from which PBMCs were isolated by centrifugation and then cryopreserved. Purified CD4+ and CD8+ fractions were prepared only for cases in which an additional PBMC sample was available. On LS columns in a quadroMACS separator, the magnetically labelled cells were depleted, and the flow-through was collected as the purified fraction.

According to the germline V gene, CDR1 reads SGHRS and CDR2 reads YFSETQ. The CDR3 numbers 11 residues from cysteine through phenylalanine. Just CDR3 DNA is preserved here, 33 bases in frame from base 1. The trim is 0 bases for V and 5 bases for J, with a gap of 2 bases between the germline ends. The sequencing used CD4+ T cells from blood, collected before the fourth cycle of nivolumab. This sequence was found in a human donor with classical Hodgkin lymphoma. The V gene is TRBV5-1 and the J gene is TRBJ2-5; no D gene is confidently identified. For the CDR3, the sequence is CASSLEETQYF. The nucleotides are TGCGCCAGCAGCTTGGAGGAGACCCAGTACTTC.